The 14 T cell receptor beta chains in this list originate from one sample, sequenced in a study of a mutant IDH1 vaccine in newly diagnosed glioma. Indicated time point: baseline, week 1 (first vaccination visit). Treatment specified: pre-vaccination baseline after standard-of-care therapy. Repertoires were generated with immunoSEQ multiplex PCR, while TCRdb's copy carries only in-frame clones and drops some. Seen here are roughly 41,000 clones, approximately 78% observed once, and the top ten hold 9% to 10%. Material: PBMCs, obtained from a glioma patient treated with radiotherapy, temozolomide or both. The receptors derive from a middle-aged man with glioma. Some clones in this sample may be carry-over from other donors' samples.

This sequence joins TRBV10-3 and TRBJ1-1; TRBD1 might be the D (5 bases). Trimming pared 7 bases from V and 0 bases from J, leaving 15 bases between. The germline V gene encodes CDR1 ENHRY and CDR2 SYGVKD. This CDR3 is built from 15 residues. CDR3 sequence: CAITEGDKVNTEAFF. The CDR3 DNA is TGTGCCATCACCGAAGGGGATAAGGTGAACACTGAAGCTTTCTTT.

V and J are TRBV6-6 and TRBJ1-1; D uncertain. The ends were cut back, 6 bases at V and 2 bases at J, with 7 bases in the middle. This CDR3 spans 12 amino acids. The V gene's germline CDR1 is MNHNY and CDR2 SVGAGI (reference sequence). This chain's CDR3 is CASRRGNTEAFF. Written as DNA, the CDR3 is TGTGCCAGCAGGAGAGGTAACACTGAAGCTTTCTTT.

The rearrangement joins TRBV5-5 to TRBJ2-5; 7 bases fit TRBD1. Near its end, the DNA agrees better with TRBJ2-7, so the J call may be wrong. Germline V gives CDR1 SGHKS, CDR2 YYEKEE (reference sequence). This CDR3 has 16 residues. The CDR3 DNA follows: TGTGCCAGCAGCTTGGTAGCAGACAGGGCACGGGTCGAGCAGTACTTC. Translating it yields CASSLVADRARVEQYF.

The DNA of the CDR3 is TGTGCCAGCAAAAGGATAACAGGGGACGATGGCTACACCTTC. This gives the protein CASKRITGDDGYTF. V gene TRBV25-1 combines with J gene TRBJ1-2, with 7 positions matching TRBD1. Trimming cost V 7 bases and J 6 bases; bases outside gene matches: 11. CDR3 length: 14 residues. Per the germline V gene, CDR1 is MGHDK and CDR2 is SYGVNS.

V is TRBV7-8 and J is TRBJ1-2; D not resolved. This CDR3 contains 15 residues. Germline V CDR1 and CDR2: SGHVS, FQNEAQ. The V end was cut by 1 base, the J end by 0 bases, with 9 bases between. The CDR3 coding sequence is TGTGCCAGCAGCTTAGGAGGCACAACTAACTATGGCTACACCTTC. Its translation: CASSLGGTTNYGYTF.

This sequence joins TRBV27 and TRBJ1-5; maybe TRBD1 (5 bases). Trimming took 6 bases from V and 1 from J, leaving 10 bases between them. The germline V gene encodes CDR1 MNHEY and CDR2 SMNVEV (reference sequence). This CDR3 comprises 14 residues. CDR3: CASSLRDSNQPQHF. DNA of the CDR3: TGTGCCAGCAGCCTCAGGGACAGCAATCAGCCCCAGCATTTT.

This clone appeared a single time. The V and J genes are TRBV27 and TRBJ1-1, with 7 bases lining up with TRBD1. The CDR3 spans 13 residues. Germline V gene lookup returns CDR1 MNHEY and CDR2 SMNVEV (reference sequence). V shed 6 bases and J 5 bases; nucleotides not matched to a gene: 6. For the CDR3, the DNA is TGTGCCAGCAGGCCCCCAGGGGGGACTGAAGCTTTCTTT. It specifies CASRPPGGTEAFF.

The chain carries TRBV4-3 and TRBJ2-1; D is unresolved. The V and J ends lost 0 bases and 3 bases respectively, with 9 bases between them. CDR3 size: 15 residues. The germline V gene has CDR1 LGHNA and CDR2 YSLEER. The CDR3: CASSQERIGYNEQFF. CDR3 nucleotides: TGCGCCAGCAGCCAAGAACGAATTGGCTACAATGAGCAGTTCTTC.

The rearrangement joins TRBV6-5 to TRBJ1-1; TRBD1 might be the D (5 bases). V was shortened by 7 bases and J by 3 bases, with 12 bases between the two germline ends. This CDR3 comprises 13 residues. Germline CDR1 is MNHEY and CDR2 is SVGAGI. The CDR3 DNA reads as TGTGCCAGCATCGGAGGGGCTCACACTGAAGCTTTCTTT. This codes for CASIGGAHTEAFF.

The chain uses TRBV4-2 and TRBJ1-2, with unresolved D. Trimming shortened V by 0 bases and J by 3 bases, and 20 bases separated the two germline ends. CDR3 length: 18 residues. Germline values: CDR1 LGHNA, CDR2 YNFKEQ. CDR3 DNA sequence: TGTGCCAGCAGCCAAGAACCGCCGGGTCGAGGGCGGGACTATGGCTACACCTTC. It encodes CASSQEPPGRGRDYGYTF.

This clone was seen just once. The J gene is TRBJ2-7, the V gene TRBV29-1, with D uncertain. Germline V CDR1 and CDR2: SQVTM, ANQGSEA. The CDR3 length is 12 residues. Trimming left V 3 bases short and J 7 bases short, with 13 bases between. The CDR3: CSVDLSSGEQYF. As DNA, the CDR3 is TGCAGCGTTGATCTTTCGTCGGGTGAGCAGTACTTC.

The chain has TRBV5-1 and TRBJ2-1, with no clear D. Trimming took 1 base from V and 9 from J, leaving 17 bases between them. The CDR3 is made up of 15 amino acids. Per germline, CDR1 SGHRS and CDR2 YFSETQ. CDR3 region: CASSLSNLGVSEQFF. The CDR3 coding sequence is TGCGCCAGCAGCTTGTCAAACTTAGGAGTAAGTGAGCAGTTCTTC.

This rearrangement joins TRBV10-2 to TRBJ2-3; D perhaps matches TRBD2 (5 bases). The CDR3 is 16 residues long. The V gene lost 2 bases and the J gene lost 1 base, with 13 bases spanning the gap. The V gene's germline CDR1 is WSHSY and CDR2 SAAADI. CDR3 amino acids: CASSEGVGVRTDTQYF. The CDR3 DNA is TGCGCCAGCAGTGAGGGGGTCGGGGTCCGCACAGATACGCAGTATTTT.

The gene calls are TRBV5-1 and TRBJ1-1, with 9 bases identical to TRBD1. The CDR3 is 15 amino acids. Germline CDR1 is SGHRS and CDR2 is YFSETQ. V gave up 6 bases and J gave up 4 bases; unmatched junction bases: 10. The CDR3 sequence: CASTPKTGGGTEAFF. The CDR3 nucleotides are TGCGCCAGCACCCCGAAGACAGGGGGAGGCACTGAAGCTTTCTTT.